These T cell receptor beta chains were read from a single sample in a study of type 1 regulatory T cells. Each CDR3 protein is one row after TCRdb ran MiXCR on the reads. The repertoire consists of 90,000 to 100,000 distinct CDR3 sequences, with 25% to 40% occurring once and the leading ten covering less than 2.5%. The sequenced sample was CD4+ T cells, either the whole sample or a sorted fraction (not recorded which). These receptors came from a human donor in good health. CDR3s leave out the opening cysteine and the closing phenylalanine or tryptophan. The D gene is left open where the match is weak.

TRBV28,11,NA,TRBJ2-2,ASSRRGTGELF
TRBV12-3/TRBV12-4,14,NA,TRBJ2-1,ASSSLGKHGYNEQF
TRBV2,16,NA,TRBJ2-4,ASSEAIILTLAKNIQY
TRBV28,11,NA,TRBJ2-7,ASLQAPTYEQY
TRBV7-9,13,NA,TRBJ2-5,ASSPNPGPQETQY
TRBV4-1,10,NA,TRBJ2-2,ASSRGSGELF
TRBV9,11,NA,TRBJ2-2,ASSVDLRGELF
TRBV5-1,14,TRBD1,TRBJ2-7,ASSAGQATFSYEQY
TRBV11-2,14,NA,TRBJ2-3,ASSGRGHLSTDTQY
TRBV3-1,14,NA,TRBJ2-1,ASSQDSVPRWNEQF
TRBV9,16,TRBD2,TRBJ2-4,ASSAGTSGRRERNIQY
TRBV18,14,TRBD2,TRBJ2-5,ASSPLLAGGEETQY
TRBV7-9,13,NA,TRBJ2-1,ASSRTPSSYNEQF
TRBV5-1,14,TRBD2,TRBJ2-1,ASRPGREGSYNEQF
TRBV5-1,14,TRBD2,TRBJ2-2,ASSLAGGGFTGELF
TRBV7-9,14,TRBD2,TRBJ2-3,ASSLGAGGSPDTQY
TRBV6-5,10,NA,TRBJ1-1,ASLSHLGKAF
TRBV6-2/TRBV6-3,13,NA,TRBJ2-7,ASSFGGWSYYEQY
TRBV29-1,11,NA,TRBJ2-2,SVDLNRAGELF
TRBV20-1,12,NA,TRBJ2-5,SAETLGKQETQY
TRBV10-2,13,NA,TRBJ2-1,ASSQTRPSYNEQF
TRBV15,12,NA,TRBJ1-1,ATSRDQYSREAF
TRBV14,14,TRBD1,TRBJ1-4,ASSQDLQGSGEKLF
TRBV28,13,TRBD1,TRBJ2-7,ASSSQSTGPYEQY
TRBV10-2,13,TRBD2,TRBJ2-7,ASSISGRGVYEQY
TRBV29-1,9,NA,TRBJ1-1,SGQENTEAF
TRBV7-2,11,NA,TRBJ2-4,ASSLVSSSNQY
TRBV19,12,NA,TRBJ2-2,ASSSTGIGGELF
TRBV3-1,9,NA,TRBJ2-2,ASSSTGELF
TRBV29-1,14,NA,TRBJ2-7,SVEDLGRGVTYEQY
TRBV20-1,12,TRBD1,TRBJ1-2,SARDQQGINGYT
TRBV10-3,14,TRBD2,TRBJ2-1,AISVGLAGGGGEQF
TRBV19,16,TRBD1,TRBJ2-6,ASTLSPGTGAGANVLT
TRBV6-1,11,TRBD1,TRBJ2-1,ASRQGSYNEQF
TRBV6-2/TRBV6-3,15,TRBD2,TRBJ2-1,ASSREGDTSGRNEQF
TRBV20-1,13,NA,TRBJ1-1,STRGGGRENTEAF
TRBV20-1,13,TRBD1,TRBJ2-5,SAVRDRGMRETQY
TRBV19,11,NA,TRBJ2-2,ASSIDGTGELF
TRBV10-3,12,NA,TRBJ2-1,TISEMGLDNEQF
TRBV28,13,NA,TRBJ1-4,ASRRDFATNEKLF
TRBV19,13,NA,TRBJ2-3,ASSTPGPGSDTQY
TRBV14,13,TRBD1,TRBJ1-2,ASSQAGQATYGYT
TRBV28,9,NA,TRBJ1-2,ASSWGYGYT
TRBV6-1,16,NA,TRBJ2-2,ASSEEVFLGEFGGELF
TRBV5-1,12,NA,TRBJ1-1,ASTRDPENTEAF
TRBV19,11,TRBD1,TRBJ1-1,ASRGQGSTEAF
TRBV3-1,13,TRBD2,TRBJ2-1,ASSLRSGRADEQF
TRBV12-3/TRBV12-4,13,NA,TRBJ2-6,ASRETGSGANVLT
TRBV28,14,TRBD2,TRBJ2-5,ASSVTSGRGKETQY
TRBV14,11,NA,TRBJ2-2,ASSQELPGELF
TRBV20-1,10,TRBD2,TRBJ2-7,SARSGSDEQY
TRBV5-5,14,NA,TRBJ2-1,ASSFGPQINYNEQF
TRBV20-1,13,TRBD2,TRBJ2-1,SARDGGGNYNEQF
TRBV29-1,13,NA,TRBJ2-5,SVNAGLGNQETQY
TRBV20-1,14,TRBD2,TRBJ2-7,SARFHLGLAGGEQY
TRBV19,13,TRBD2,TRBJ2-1,ASLDGSGGYNEQF
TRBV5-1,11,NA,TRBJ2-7,ASSREGAYEQY